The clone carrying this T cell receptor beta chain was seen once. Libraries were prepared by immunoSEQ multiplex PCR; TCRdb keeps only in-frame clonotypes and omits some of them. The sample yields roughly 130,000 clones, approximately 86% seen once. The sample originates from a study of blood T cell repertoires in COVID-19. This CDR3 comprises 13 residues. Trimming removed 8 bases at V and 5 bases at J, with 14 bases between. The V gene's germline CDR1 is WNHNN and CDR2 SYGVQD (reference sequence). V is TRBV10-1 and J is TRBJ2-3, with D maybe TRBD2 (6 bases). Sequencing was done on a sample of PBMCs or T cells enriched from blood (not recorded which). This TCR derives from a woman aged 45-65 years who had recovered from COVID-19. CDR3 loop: CASANRLGDTQYF. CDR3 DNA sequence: TGCGCCAGCGCCAATCGACTAGGAGATACGCAGTATTTT.